What follows are 23 T cell receptor beta chains derived from one specimen sequenced in a study of regulatory T cells in long-lasting Graves disease. Assembly of TCR beta libraries relied on iRepertoire HTBI primers together with Arm-PCR of CDR3 regions. TCRdb recomputed calls from the multiplex PCR reads with MiXCR, one row per CDR3 protein. The sample records about 400,000 distinct CDR3 sequences, roughly 15% being singletons. Time point reported: newly diagnosed GD, antithyroid drugs for less than 3 months. The TCR library was made from RNA that had been extracted from PBMCs in TRIzol. This specimen consisted of peripheral blood mononuclear cells (PBMCs), obtained at new diagnosis, from a patient treated with antithyroid drugs. These receptors were obtained from a female donor with Graves disease.

This clonotype has a count of ten or more. The chain links TRBV4-1 to TRBJ1-2; D gene uncertain. Germline loops: CDR1 MGHRA, CDR2 YSYEKL. The ends were cut back, 2 bases at V and 0 bases at J, with 7 bases in the middle. The CDR3 contains 14 residues. CDR3 loop: CASSQPGTNYGYTF. The CDR3 DNA reads as TGCGCCAGCAGCCAACCGGGTACTAACTATGGCTACACCTTC.

This rearrangement joins TRBV5-6 to TRBJ1-2; 7 bases are shared with TRBD1. CDR3 size: 13 residues. Germline CDR1 and CDR2: SGHDT and YYEEEE. V dropped 7 bases and J dropped 3; count of bases not matched to a gene: 6. The CDR3 nucleotides read TGTGCCAGCGACACAGGGGCAGACTATGGCTACACCTTC. Translation gives CASDTGADYGYTF.

This clonotype was seen repeatedly, ten times or more. V is TRBV2 and J is TRBJ1-1, with a possible D match to TRBD1 (5 bases). The CDR3 loop spans 17 amino acids. V shed 2 bases and J shed 4 bases, with 20 bases lying between them. Germline V gives CDR1 SNHLY, CDR2 FYNNEI. The CDR3 DNA follows: TGTGCCAGCAGTGAATTGGAACCGGGGCTGGGAGGCACTGAAGCTTTCTTT. Its protein is CASSELEPGLGGTEAFF. The full variable domain, with the rest looked up from reference TRBV2 and TRBJ1-1, is EPEVTQTPSHQVTQMGQEVILRCVPISNHLYFYWYRQILGQKVEFLVSFYNNEISEKSEIFDDQFSVERPDGSNFTLKIRSTKLEDSAMYFCASSELEPGLGGTEAFFGQGTRLTVV.

This clonotype has ten or more counts. This sequence joins TRBV7-2 and TRBJ2-3; D not certain. The CDR3 is 12 amino acids. Trimming removed 5 bases at V and 0 bases at J, with 3 bases between. Germline lookup yields CDR1 SGHTA and CDR2 FQGNSA. The CDR3 sequence is CASSPSTDTQYF. The CDR3 DNA is TGTGCCAGCAGCCCGAGCACAGATACGCAGTATTTT.

This clonotype was seen at least ten times. V gene TRBV27 combines with J gene TRBJ2-4; tentative D call: TRBD2 (7 bases). V was trimmed by 6 bases and J by 6 bases, leaving 12 bases between them. Germline CDR1 and CDR2: MNHEY and SMNVEV (reference sequence). The CDR3 is 13 amino acids. CDR3 sequence: CASRDSGANIQYF. CDR3 in DNA: TGTGCCAGCAGGGACAGCGGGGCAAACATTCAGTACTTC.

The chain combines TRBV20-1 with TRBJ2-7; no clear D. CDR1 is DFQATT and CDR2 is SNEGSKA in the germline V gene (reference sequence). This CDR3 contains 15 residues. Trimming removed 0 bases from V and 2 bases from J, with 14 bases in between. CDR3 amino acids: CSARDSTDATYEQYF. The CDR3 bases are TGCAGTGCTAGAGATTCTACAGATGCTACCTACGAGCAGTACTTC.

This clonotype occurred many times. This chain links TRBV10-2 with TRBJ1-1; D is unresolved. CDR3 length: 12 residues. Germline V gene lookup returns CDR1 WSHSY and CDR2 SAAADI. Trimming stripped 6 bases from V and 7 bases from J, with 12 bases between. DNA for the CDR3: TGCGCCAGCAGCGCCGGGCCCCATGAAGCTTTCTTT. Protein: CASSAGPHEAFF.

This clonotype was found many times. V is TRBV7-9 and J is TRBJ1-5; no firm D call. Germline V gives CDR1 SEHNR, CDR2 FQNEAQ (reference sequence). Trimming took off 3 bases at V and 5 bases at J, with 8 bases between the two ends. This CDR3 region has 13 residues. DNA of the CDR3: TGTGCCAGCAGCTTTATCTCGGATCAGCCCCAGCATTTT. Residues: CASSFISDQPQHF. Together with reference TRBV7-9 and TRBJ1-5, the CDR3 gives the full variable domain: DTGVSQNPRHKITKRGQNVTFRCDPISEHNRLYWYRQTLGQGPEFLTYFQNEAQLEKSRLLSDRFSAERPKGSFSTLEIQRTEQGDSAMYLCASSFISDQPQHFGDGTRLSIL.

This chain links TRBV6-4 with TRBJ2-1; D remains unclear. This CDR3 is built from 15 residues. In germline, CDR1 is MRHNA, CDR2 SNTAGT. Trimming cost V 5 bases and J 6 bases, with 17 bases left between them. CDR3 sequence reads: CASSFTSLAINEQFF. The CDR3 bases are TGTGCCAGCAGTTTTACGTCGCTGGCCATCAATGAGCAGTTCTTC.

This clonotype came up a few times. The chain links TRBV18 to TRBJ2-5; D remains ambiguous. Trimming removed 3 bases from V and 1 base from J, with 15 bases in between. The CDR3 is 16 residues long. CDR1 and CDR2 from the germline V gene are KGHSH and LQKENI. As DNA, the CDR3 is TGTGCCAGCTCACCGAGTTCCCAGGCTCTCCAAGAGACCCAGTACTTC. Translating gives CASSPSSQALQETQYF.

This clonotype was seen at least ten times. The chain recombines TRBV12-5 with TRBJ1-3; D is possibly TRBD1 (6 bases). Germline V gene sequence: CDR1 LGHNT, CDR2 FRNRAP. The V end lost 0 bases, the J end lost 4 bases, and 16 bases lay between the germline ends. The CDR3 is 17 amino acids. The CDR3 is CASGLVLGTNFGNTIYF. CDR3 sequence (DNA): TGTGCTAGTGGTTTGGTACTTGGGACAAATTTCGGAAACACCATATATTTT.

In this sample, this clonotype turned up once. The rearrangement joins TRBV6-9 to TRBJ1-3; D possibly corresponds to TRBD1 (6 bases). The length of the CDR3 is 16 residues. The V gene's germline CDR1 is MNHGY and CDR2 SVAAGI. V was clipped by 3 bases and J by 4 bases, with 16 bases between them. The CDR3 here is CASSYGGGRGGNTIYF. CDR3 bases: TGTGCCAGCAGTTACGGAGGGGGGCGCGGCGGAAACACCATATATTTT.

The sample holds many counts of this clonotype. The V gene is TRBV11-2, the J gene TRBJ2-1, with D uncertain. Between the trimmed V and J ends, which lost 4 bases and 0 bases, there was a span of 7 bases. The CDR3 consists of 14 residues. Germline assignment: CDR1 SGHAT and CDR2 FQNNGV. As DNA, the CDR3 is TGTGCCAGCAGCTCCGGTGGCTCCTACAATGAGCAGTTCTTC. This translates into CASSSGGSYNEQFF.

This clonotype was found many times. The rearrangement links TRBV11-2 to TRBJ2-1; tentative D call: TRBD2 (5 bases). Germline loops: CDR1 SGHAT, CDR2 FQNNGV. This CDR3 has 14 residues. Trimming removed 4 bases from V and 9 bases from J, with 16 bases in between. CDR3 sequence: CASSSLRRGSEQFF. The CDR3 coding sequence is TGTGCCAGCAGCTCACTAAGGCGAGGGTCTGAGCAGTTCTTC.

The CDR3 loop reads CASSFGPGQDNEKLFF. The CDR3, as DNA: TGTGCCAGCAGCTTCGGACCGGGACAGGATAATGAAAAACTGTTTTTT. The chain combines TRBV5-6 with TRBJ1-4; 8 nucleotides match TRBD1. Germline trimming cut 2 bases from V and 4 bases from J; bases unmatched to any gene: 7. This CDR3 is 16 amino acids long. Looked up from germline, CDR1 is SGHDT and CDR2 is YYEEEE.

This clonotype was recorded at least ten times. The chain has TRBV28 and TRBJ2-4; D possibly uses TRBD1 or TRBD2 (5 bases each). Germline CDR1 and CDR2: MDHEN and SYDVKM. The CDR3 loop spans 15 amino acids. V was cut by 3 bases and J by 0 bases, with 9 bases left in between. The CDR3 nucleotides read TGTGCCAGCAGTTTGCCGGGGCCAGCCAAAAACATTCAGTACTTC. Amino acid sequence: CASSLPGPAKNIQYF.

This clonotype appeared many times. The chain combines TRBV5-1 with TRBJ2-7; a weak D match, TRBD1 (6 bases). The length of the CDR3 is 13 residues. The germline V and J ends were trimmed by 4 bases and 0 bases, with 8 bases remaining between them. Germline assignment: CDR1 SGHRS and CDR2 YFSETQ. This CDR3 reads CASSRDTSYEQYF. The CDR3 DNA is TGCGCCAGCAGCCGGGACACCTCCTACGAGCAGTACTTC.

The chain employs TRBV13 and TRBJ2-3, with D unresolved. V lost 5 bases and J lost 6, with 12 bases in between. Germline V lookup: CDR1 PRHDT, CDR2 FYEKMQ (reference sequence). The CDR3 runs to 13 residues. Here the CDR3 reads CASSPPIVDTQYF. The DNA for the CDR3 is TGTGCCAGCAGCCCTCCTATAGTGGATACGCAGTATTTT.

This clonotype was detected many times. This chain joins TRBV12-3 or TRBV12-4 and TRBJ2-7; 10 positions agree with TRBD2. J gave up 5 bases and V 2 bases, and 12 bases lay outside the gene matches. There are 17 residues in the CDR3. The CDR3 sequence: CASSLYVRTSGSDEQYF. The DNA for the CDR3 is TGTGCCAGCAGTTTATACGTCCGGACTAGCGGTTCGGACGAGCAGTACTTC.

This clonotype has a count of ten or more. V usage is TRBV5-1 and J usage is TRBJ2-7; the match to TRBD1 covers 7 bases. CDR1 SGHRS and CDR2 YFSETQ come from the germline V gene. This CDR3 contains 14 residues. J gave up 5 bases and V 3 bases, and 8 bases lay outside the gene matches. CDR3 protein: CASSSRDSLNEQYF. The DNA for the CDR3 is TGCGCCAGCAGCTCCCGGGACAGTCTCAACGAGCAGTACTTC.

The rearrangement uses TRBV2 and TRBJ2-2; D could derive from TRBD1 or TRBD2 (5 bases each). The V end was cut by 6 bases, the J end by 1 base, with 15 bases between. The CDR3 totals 16 residues. Germline CDR1 is SNHLY and CDR2 is FYNNEI. The DNA of the CDR3 is TGTGCCAGCAGCGATGGGGGAGAACTGAACACCGGGGAGCTGTTTTTT. Its protein product is CASSDGGELNTGELFF.

Only a few counts were recorded for this clonotype. V and J are TRBV5-4 and TRBJ2-1; 13 positions match TRBD2. The germline V gene encodes CDR1 SGHNT and CDR2 YYREEE (reference sequence). V trimming: 4 bases; J trimming: 8 bases; junction bases outside the gene matches: 6. The CDR3 sequence is 15 residues long. CDR3 in amino acids: CASSLTSGRSDEQFF. The CDR3 bases are TGTGCCAGCAGCCTGACTAGCGGGAGGTCTGATGAGCAGTTCTTC.

Many counts were recorded for this clonotype. The rearrangement uses TRBV6-2 or TRBV6-3 and TRBJ1-1; no firm D call. Germline V gives CDR1 MNHEY, CDR2 SVGEGT. V lost 0 bases to trimming and J lost 4 bases, with 12 bases between them. The CDR3 spans 15 residues. DNA for the CDR3: TGTGCCAGCAGTTACTCGAGGGAGATTGGCACTGAAGCTTTCTTT. Its translation: CASSYSREIGTEAFF.